This T cell receptor beta chain was found in a study of shared clonotypes between healthy human individuals (dated by TCRdb to 2019 to 2021). The study in broad terms: The cohort comprised a couple of women and a few men aged 18 to 49 years. To estimate repertoire size and how much clonotype sharing occurs between individuals, the study deeply sequenced the blood TCR repertoires of several healthy adults. To increase sequencing depth and limit assay-specific biases, different laboratories used diverse techniques to prepare libraries and sequence TCR repertoires. Per donor, three plates each were used for CD4 naive and CD4 memory, two for CD8 naive, and one for CD8 memory. Each donor's leukapheresis produced roughly between roughly 0.85 and 10 billion PBMCs. Study-level results and caveats: When four donors were compared, the shared fraction of clonotypes was about 5% for naive CD4, 3.5% to 4% for naive CD8, more than 2% for memory CD4, and 0.4% for memory CD8. Incomplete sequencing was indicated by rarefaction of sorted-subset datasets, despite the large sequencing depth. Higher generation probabilities were observed for clonotypes shared by all four sorted-subset donors than for non-shared clonotypes. Pairwise subsampling indicated that sequencing depth was expected to affect the degree of clonotype sharing among donors. Naive subsets generally had larger estimated clonotype richness than memory subsets did. Sampling was limited to blood, and TCR repertoires in tissue likely differ from TCR repertoires in blood. The small number of donors limited the genetic and exposure-history diversity represented.

Donors were healthy HIV-negative adults with no recently reported acute infections or vaccinations. All donors were Caucasian adults living in Nashville, Tennessee, USA. CD4+ T cells were enriched by magnetic negative selection; naive cells were then positively selected on CD45RA, and the negative fraction formed the memory subset. Blood was obtained by leukapheresis, after which PBMCs were separated by Ficoll-Histopaque density gradient centrifugation and cryopreserved in liquid nitrogen vapor phase. Analytical flow cytometry was used to check the purity and quantity of every magnetically sorted T cell population. Genomic DNA was isolated from every sorted fraction and measured by UV absorbance on a Nanodrop 2000c. Using the deep immunoSEQ assay, multiplex PCR amplified TCR CDR3 regions from genomic DNA. Genomic DNA extracted from each cell subset was distributed evenly over all wells of several immunoSEQ 96-well plates, and each plate served as one replicate. For sorted subsets, each replicate PCR was loaded with 200 ng genomic DNA, equivalent to 25,000 to 35,000 T cell genomes. The purified libraries were quantified using a Qubit 3.0 fluorometer, sized with a Bioanalyzer 2100, and then quantified again using the KAPA Library Quantification kit. A separate single-read 150-cycle Illumina NextSeq 550 flow cell was used to sequence each immunoSEQ 96-well plate. The study's processing was this. Because the immunoSEQ output included only junctional sequences and no quality scores, the filtering could not be the same as the filtering used for full-length reads. Sequences were annotated with PyIR, a Python wrapper for IgBLAST v1.9, using IMGT germline references to assign V/J genes and CDR3. Any read was removed if the V/J assignment was weak (E-value above 1e-6), the CDR3 was missing, or the read contained stop codons, out-of-frame junctions, or ambiguous translated residues. A V3J clonotype was defined by an identical inferred V gene, J gene, and CDR3 amino acid sequence. The percentage overlap between two repertoires was calculated by dividing the number of shared unique clonotypes by the size of the smaller repertoire. Three approaches were used to assess repertoire richness: RTK rarefaction, the Chao1 estimator, and Recon v2.1 estimates of unobserved clonotypes. For all TCRbeta clonotypes obtained by the gDNA method from a handful of donors, generation probabilities were computed with OLGA. TCRdb holds this immuneACCESS table with in-frame rearrangements only. Some clones are missing; in checked studies, unresolved V genes explain under half, and the rest has no known cause. V and J calls and clone size are those listed in that table; D and trimming were worked out from the DNA. Here the sample has about 2.3 million clones; about nine tenths occur a single time. Approximately 0.41% of the sample rests with the top ten.

Worth noting for this clone: Its target antigen remains unknown. The record has no base qualities; no much larger clone is one base away.

The specimen sequenced was naive CD4+ T cells from PBMCs. Read against the paper, the sample's cell subset or site label means: CD45RA+ positively selected. The TCR originated in a man younger than 30 in good health. Some clones in this sample may be carry-over from other donors' samples.

The DNA sequence is as follows: TGTGCCAGCAGCTCGCGGACAGTAGCGAACACCGGGGAGCTGTTTTTT. It is translated as CASSSRTVANTGELFF. The chain couples TRBV5-4 to TRBJ2-2; TRBD1 is a weak D gene call, 6 bases matching. The CDR3 runs 16 residues from the cysteine to the phenylalanine. The sequence is cut down to CDR3 DNA, 48 bases in frame from base 1. CDR1 and CDR2 were assigned from the germline V gene (reference sequence) as SGHNT and YYREEE. The V and J ends are trimmed by 3 bases and 0 bases, leaving 12 bases between them.